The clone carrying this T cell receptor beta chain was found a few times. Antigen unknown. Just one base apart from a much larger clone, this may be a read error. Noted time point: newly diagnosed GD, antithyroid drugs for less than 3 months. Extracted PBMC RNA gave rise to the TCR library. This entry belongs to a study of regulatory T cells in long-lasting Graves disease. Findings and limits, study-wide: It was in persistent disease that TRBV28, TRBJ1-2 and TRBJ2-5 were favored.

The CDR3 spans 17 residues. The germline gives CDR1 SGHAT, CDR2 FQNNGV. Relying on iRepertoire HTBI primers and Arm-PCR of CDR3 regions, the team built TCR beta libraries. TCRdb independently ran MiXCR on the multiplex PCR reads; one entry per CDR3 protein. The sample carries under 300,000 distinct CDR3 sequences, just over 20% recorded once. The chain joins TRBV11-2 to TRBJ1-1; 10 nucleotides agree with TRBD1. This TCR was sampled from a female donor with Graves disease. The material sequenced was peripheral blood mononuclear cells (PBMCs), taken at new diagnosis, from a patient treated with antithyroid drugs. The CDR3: CASSSWDRGSGFTGAFF. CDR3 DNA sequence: TGTGCCAGCAGCTCGTGGGACAGGGGTTCGGGATTCACTGGAGCTTTCTTT.